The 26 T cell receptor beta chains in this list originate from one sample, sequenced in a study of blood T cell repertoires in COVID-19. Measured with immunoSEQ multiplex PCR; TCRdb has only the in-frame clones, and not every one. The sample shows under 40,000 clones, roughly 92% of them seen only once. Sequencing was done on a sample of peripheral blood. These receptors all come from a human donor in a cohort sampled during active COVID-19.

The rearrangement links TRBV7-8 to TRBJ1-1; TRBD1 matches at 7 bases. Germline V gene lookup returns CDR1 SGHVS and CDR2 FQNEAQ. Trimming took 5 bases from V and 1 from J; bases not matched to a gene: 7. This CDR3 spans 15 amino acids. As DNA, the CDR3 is TGTGCCAGCAGCCCACTCCGACAGGGGAACACTGAAGCTTTCTTT. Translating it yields CASSPLRQGNTEAFF.

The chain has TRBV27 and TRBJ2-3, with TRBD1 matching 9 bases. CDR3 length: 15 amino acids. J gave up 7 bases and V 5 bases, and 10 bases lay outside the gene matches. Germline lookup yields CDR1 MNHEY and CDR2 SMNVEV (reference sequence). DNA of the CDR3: TGTGCCAGCAGTAAAGGGACAGGGACCTCTTATACGCAGTATTTT. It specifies CASSKGTGTSYTQYF.

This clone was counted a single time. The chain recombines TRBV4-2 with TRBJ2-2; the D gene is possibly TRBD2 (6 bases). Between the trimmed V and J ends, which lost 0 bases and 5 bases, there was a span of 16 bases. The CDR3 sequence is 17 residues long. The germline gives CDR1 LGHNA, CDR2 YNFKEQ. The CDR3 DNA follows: TGTGCCAGCAGCCAAGATGGAAGTGGGAGGAAGACCGGGGAGCTGTTTTTT. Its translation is CASSQDGSGRKTGELFF.

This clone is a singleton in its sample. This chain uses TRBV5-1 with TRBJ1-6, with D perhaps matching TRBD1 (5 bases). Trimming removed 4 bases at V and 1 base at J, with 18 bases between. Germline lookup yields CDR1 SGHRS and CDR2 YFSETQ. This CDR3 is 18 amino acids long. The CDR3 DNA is TGCGCCAGCAGCCCAATCAGCAGGGTAGGGTCCTATAATTCACCCCTCCACTTT. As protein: CASSPISRVGSYNSPLHF.

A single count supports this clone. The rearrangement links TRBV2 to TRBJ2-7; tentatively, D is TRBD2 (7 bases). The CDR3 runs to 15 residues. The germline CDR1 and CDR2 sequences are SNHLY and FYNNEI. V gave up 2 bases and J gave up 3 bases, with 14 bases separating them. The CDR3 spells CASSEWGGAGYEQYF. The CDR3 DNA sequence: TGTGCCAGCAGTGAATGGGGGGGCGCGGGCTACGAGCAGTACTTC.

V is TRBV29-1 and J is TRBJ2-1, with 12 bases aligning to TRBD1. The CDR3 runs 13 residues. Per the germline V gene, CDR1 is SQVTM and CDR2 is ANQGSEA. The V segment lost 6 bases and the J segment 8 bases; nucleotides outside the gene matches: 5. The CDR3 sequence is CSVPGQGAYEQFF. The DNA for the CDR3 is TGCAGCGTCCCGGGACAGGGGGCCTATGAGCAGTTCTTC.

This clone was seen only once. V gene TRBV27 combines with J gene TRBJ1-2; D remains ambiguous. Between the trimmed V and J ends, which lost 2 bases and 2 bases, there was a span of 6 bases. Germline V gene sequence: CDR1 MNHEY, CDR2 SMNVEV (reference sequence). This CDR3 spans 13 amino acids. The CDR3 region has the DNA TGTGCCAGCAGTTTAACCGGGAACTATGGCTACACCTTC. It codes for CASSLTGNYGYTF.

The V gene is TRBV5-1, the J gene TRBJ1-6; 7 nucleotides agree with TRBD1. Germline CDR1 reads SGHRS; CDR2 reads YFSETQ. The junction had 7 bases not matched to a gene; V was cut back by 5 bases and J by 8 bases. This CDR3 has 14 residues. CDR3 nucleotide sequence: TGCGCCAGCAGAGAACAGGGGAATTATTCACCCCTCCACTTT. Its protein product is CASREQGNYSPLHF.

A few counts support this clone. The CDR3 nucleotides are TGTGCCAGCAGTCCTACAGGGGTTTACGGAAACACCATATATTTT. Protein: CASSPTGVYGNTIYF. J is TRBJ1-3 and V is TRBV6-5; TRBD1 matches 7 bases. V was clipped by 5 bases and J by 4 bases; unmatched bases: 8. This CDR3 has 15 residues. Per the germline V gene, CDR1 is MNHEY and CDR2 is SVGAGI.

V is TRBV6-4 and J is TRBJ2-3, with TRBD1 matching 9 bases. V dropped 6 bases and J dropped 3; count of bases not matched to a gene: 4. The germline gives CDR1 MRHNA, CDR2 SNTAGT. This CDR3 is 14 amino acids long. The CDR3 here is CASSLQGATDTQYF. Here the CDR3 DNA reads TGTGCCAGCAGCTTACAGGGGGCTACAGATACGCAGTATTTT.

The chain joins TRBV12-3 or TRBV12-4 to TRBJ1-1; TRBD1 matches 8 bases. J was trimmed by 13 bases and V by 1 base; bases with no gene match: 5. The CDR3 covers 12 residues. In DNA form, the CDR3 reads TGTGCCAGCAGTTTAGTTCGACAGGGGCATTTCTTT. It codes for CASSLVRQGHFF.

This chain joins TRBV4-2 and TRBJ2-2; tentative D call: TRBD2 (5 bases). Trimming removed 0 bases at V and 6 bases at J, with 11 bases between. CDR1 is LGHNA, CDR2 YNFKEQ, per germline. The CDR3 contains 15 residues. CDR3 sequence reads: CASSQDLTRAGELFF. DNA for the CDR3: TGTGCCAGCAGCCAAGATCTCACTAGGGCCGGGGAGCTGTTTTTT.

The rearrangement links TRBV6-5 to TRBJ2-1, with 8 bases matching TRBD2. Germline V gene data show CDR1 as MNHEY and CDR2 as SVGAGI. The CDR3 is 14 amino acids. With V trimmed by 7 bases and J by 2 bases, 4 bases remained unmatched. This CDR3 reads CASMERETYNEQFF. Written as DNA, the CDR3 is TGTGCCAGCATGGAGCGGGAGACCTACAATGAGCAGTTCTTC.

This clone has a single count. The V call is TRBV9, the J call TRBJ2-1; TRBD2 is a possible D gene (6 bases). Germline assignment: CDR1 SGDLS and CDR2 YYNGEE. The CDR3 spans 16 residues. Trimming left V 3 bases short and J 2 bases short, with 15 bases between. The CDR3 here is CASSAHSGNPYNEQFF. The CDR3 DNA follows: TGTGCCAGCAGCGCCCATAGCGGAAATCCCTACAATGAGCAGTTCTTC.

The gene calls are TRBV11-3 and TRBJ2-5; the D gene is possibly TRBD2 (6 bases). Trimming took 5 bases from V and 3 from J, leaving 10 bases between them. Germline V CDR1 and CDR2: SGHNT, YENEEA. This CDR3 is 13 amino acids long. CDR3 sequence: CASSGDLEETQYF. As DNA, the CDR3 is TGTGCCAGCAGCGGGGACTTAGAAGAGACCCAGTACTTC.

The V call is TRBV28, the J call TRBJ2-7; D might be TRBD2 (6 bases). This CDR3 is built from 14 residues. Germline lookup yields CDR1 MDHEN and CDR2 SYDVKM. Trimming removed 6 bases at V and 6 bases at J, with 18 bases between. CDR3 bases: TGTGCCAGCAGCCAAACTAGCAAGAGACGCGAGCAGTACTTC. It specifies CASSQTSKRREQYF.

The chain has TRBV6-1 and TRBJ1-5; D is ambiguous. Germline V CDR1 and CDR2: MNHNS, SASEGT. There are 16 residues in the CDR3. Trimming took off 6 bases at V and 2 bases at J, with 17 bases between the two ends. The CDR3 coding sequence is TGTGCCAGCAGCGAAATGATTGGGAGGGGCAATCAGCCCCAGCATTTT. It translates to CASSEMIGRGNQPQHF.

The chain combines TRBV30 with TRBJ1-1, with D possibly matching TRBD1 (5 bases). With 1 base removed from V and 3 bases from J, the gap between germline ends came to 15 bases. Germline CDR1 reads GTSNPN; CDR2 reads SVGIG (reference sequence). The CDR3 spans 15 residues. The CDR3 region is CAWSAVYSRDTEAFF. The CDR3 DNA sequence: TGTGCCTGGAGTGCGGTATACAGCAGGGACACTGAAGCTTTCTTT.

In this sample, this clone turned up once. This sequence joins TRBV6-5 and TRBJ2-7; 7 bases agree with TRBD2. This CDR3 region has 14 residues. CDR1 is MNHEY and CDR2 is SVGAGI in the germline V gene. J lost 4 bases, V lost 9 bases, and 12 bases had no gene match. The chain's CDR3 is CASPPGGGLYEQYF. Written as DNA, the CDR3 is TGTGCCAGTCCCCCCGGGGGAGGGTTGTACGAGCAGTACTTC.

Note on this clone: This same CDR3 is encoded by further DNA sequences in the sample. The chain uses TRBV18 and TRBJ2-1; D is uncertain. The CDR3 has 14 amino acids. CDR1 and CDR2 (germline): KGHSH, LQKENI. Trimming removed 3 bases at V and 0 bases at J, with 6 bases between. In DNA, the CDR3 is TGTGCCAGCTCACCCGCAGGCTCCTACAATGAGCAGTTCTTC. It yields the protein CASSPAGSYNEQFF.

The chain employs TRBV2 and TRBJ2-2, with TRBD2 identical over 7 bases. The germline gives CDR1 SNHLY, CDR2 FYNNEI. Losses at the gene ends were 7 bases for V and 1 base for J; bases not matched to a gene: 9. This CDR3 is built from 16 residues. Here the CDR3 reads CASIHSGGRNTGELFF. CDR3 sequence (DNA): TGTGCCAGCATACATTCGGGCGGGAGGAACACCGGGGAGCTGTTTTTT.

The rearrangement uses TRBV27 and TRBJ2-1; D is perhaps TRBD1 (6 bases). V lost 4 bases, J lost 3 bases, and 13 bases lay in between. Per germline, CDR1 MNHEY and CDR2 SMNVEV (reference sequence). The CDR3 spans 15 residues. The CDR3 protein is CASSSQYRDYNEQFF. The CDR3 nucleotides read TGTGCCAGCAGTTCACAGTACAGGGACTACAATGAGCAGTTCTTC.

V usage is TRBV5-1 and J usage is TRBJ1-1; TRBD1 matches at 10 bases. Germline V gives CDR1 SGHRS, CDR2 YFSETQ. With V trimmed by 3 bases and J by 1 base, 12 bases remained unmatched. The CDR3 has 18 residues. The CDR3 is CASSWPSRDRGSNTEAFF. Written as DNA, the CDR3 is TGCGCCAGCAGCTGGCCGTCCCGGGACAGGGGTTCGAACACTGAAGCTTTCTTT.

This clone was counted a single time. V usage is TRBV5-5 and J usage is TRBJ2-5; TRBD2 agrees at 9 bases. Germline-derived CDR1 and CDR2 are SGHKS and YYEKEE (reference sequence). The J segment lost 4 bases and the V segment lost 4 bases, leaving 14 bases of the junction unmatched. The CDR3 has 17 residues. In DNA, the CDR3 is TGTGCCAGCAGCGACCCTGGGCGGGGGGGCCTTTTAGAGACCCAGTACTTC. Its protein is CASSDPGRGGLLETQYF.

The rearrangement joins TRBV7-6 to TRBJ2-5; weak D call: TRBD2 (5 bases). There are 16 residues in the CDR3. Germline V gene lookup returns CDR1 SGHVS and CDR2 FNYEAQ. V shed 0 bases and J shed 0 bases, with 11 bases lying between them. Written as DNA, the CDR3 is TGTGCCAGCAGCTTAGCGGCGGGCCCGTACCAAGAGACCCAGTACTTC. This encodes CASSLAAGPYQETQYF. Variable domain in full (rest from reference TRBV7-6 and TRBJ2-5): GAGVSQSPRYKVTKRGQDVALRCDPISGHVSLYWYRQALGQGPEFLTYFNYEAQQDKSGLPNDRFSAERPEGSISTLTIQRTEQRDSAMYRCASSLAAGPYQETQYFGPGTRLLVL.

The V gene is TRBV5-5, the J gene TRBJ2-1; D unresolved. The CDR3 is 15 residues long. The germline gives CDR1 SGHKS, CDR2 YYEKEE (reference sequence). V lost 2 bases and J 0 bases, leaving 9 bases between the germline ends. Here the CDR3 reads CASSLDGDSYNEQFF. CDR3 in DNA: TGTGCCAGCAGCTTAGACGGAGACTCCTACAATGAGCAGTTCTTC.